Listed below are T cell receptor beta chains from one sample, sequenced in a study of cytomegalovirus exposure and HLA in healthy donors. The table came from immunoSEQ multiplex PCR; TCRdb's copy has only in-frame clones and leaves some out. Of 150,000 to 160,000 clones detected, around 80% appear once; the ten largest clones hold roughly 13%. The sample was PBMCs. Every receptor here comes from a young man in good health and CMV-seropositive. CDR3s include the opening cysteine and the closing phenylalanine or tryptophan. A D gene is named only where the DNA matches it firmly. Some rows have no size entry. The others give once, few or many, or a class for an expanded clone.

d_call	j_call	clone_size	v_call	cdr3_aa	cdr3_nt
-	TRBJ2-3	-	TRBV7-2	CASSLEVMAGIRDTQYF	TGTGCCAGCAGCTTAGAAGTGATGGCGGGCATTCGGGATACGCAGTATTTT
-	TRBJ2-7	-	TRBV7-9	CASSLDSGRGEQYF	TGTGCCAGCAGCTTAGATAGTGGTCGGGGCGAGCAGTACTTC
-	TRBJ1-4	-	TRBV6-5	CASSYSPAGDEKLFF	TGTGCCAGCAGTTATTCTCCAGCGGGCGATGAAAAACTGTTTTTT
TRBD1	TRBJ2-7	-	TRBV9	CASSVGGTGPYEQYF	TGTGCCAGCAGCGTAGGTGGGACAGGGCCCTACGAGCAGTACTTC
TRBD1	TRBJ2-7	-	TRBV9	CASSVDVQGVYEQYF	TGTGCCAGCAGCGTAGATGTCCAGGGGGTTTACGAGCAGTACTTC
-	TRBJ2-1	-	TRBV11-2	CASSLSGGANEQFF	TGTGCCAGCAGCTTATCGGGTGGAGCCAATGAGCAGTTCTTC
TRBD1	TRBJ1-3	few	TRBV10-3	CAISESRGRGPGNTIYF	TGTGCCATCAGTGAGTCTCGGGGCAGGGGGCCCGGAAACACCATATATTTT
-	TRBJ2-5	-	TRBV5-1	CASRTRESRQETQYF	TGCGCCAGCAGGACTCGAGAGAGCCGCCAAGAGACCCAGTACTTC
TRBD2	TRBJ2-3	-	TRBV9	CASSELAGSTDTQYF	TGTGCCAGCAGCGAGCTAGCGGGAAGCACAGATACGCAGTATTTT
-	TRBJ1-3	once	TRBV7-2	CASSDSVGGNTIYF	TGTGCCAGCAGCGACAGCGTAGGAGGAAACACCATATATTTT
TRBD1	TRBJ2-2	-	TRBV18	CASSRGDSNTGELFF	TGTGCCAGCTCACGAGGGGACAGTAATACCGGGGAGCTGTTTTTT